A selection of T cell receptor beta chains follows, all from one sample in a study of blood T cell repertoires in COVID-19. Profiling relied on immunoSEQ multiplex PCR, and the TCRdb table lists in-frame clones only, not all of them. The profile shows some 24,000 clones, 80% to 90% of them singletons. Sequencing was done on a sample of peripheral blood. The receptors stem from a human donor in a cohort sampled during active COVID-19. The CDR3 runs from the conserved cysteine through the conserved F or W. The order of the fields is CDR3 DNA, CDR3 protein, V gene, J gene, clone size, D gene. The D gene is left open where the match is weak. Clone sizes are given selectively: once, few, many, or a class where the clone is expanded.

cdr3_nt: TGTGCCACCAGCAGAGATCAGGGGGCCAATGAGCAGTTCTTC; cdr3_aa: CATSRDQGANEQFF; v_call: TRBV15; j_call: TRBJ2-1; clone_size: .; d_call: TRBD1
cdr3_nt: TGTGCCACCAGTGAGGCTACCGGGACAGGGACATATGGCTACACCTTC; cdr3_aa: CATSEATGTGTYGYTF; v_call: TRBV24-1; j_call: TRBJ1-2; clone_size: .; d_call: TRBD1
cdr3_nt: TGCGCCAGCAGCTTGTCGCCCAGCGGGGAGCAGTTCTTC; cdr3_aa: CASSLSPSGEQFF; v_call: TRBV5-1; j_call: TRBJ2-1; clone_size: .; d_call: .
cdr3_nt: TGTGCCAGCAGCGTACCTGGACTTCCCCAGTTCTTC; cdr3_aa: CASSVPGLPQFF; v_call: TRBV14; j_call: TRBJ2-1; clone_size: .; d_call: .
cdr3_nt: TGTGCCAGCAGTTCCGGGAGCGGTAGCACAGATACGCAGTATTTT; cdr3_aa: CASSSGSGSTDTQYF; v_call: TRBV6-2/TRBV6-3; j_call: TRBJ2-3; clone_size: .; d_call: .
cdr3_nt: TGTGCCAGCTCGCCTACAGGGGGCTATGGAAACACCATATATTTT; cdr3_aa: CASSPTGGYGNTIYF; v_call: TRBV18; j_call: TRBJ1-3; clone_size: .; d_call: TRBD1
cdr3_nt: TGTGCCACCAGTGGCCACCGGCAGGGCACAGATACGCAGTATTTT; cdr3_aa: CATSGHRQGTDTQYF; v_call: TRBV24-1; j_call: TRBJ2-3; clone_size: .; d_call: .
cdr3_nt: TGTGCCAGCAGTTCCAAGGGAGACAATGAGCAGTTCTTC; cdr3_aa: CASSSKGDNEQFF; v_call: TRBV6-5; j_call: TRBJ2-1; clone_size: .; d_call: .
cdr3_nt: TGTGCCAGCAGCTCTCCGGGACAGGAAGGGTTTATACGCGACTTT; cdr3_aa: CASSSPGQEGFIRDF; v_call: TRBV7-2; j_call: TRBJ2-3; clone_size: .; d_call: TRBD1
cdr3_nt: TGTGCCAGTAGCTCATCCGCGGGGACAGGGTATGGCTACACCTTC; cdr3_aa: CASSSSAGTGYGYTF; v_call: TRBV19; j_call: TRBJ1-2; clone_size: .; d_call: TRBD1
cdr3_nt: TGTGCCAGCAGTCATAGGGGTTACGAGCAGTACTTC; cdr3_aa: CASSHRGYEQYF; v_call: TRBV6-5; j_call: TRBJ2-7; clone_size: few; d_call: .
cdr3_nt: TGTGCCAGCAAAGGAACAGGGAACACTGAAGCTTTCTTT; cdr3_aa: CASKGTGNTEAFF; v_call: TRBV12-3/TRBV12-4; j_call: TRBJ1-1; clone_size: .; d_call: .
cdr3_nt: TGCGCCAGCAGCTCGGTAGGACAGGTCACAGATACGCAGTATTTT; cdr3_aa: CASSSVGQVTDTQYF; v_call: TRBV5-1; j_call: TRBJ2-3; clone_size: .; d_call: TRBD1
cdr3_nt: TGTGCCAGCAGATCCGCCGAGGACAGGCTAAATCAGCCCCAGCATTTT; cdr3_aa: CASRSAEDRLNQPQHF; v_call: TRBV28; j_call: TRBJ1-5; clone_size: .; d_call: TRBD1
cdr3_nt: TGTGCCAGCAGCAACCGGGACATCAGCTACGAGCAGTACTTC; cdr3_aa: CASSNRDISYEQYF; v_call: TRBV5-8; j_call: TRBJ2-7; clone_size: few; d_call: .
cdr3_nt: TGTGCCAGCAGCTTGGACAGGTTGAACACTGAAGCTTTCTTT; cdr3_aa: CASSLDRLNTEAFF; v_call: TRBV7-2; j_call: TRBJ1-1; clone_size: .; d_call: TRBD1
cdr3_nt: TGTGCCAGCAGCCCGGGGGGCGGGCAGCCCGGAGCTGAAGCTTTCTTT; cdr3_aa: CASSPGGGQPGAEAFF; v_call: TRBV7-2; j_call: TRBJ1-1; clone_size: .; d_call: .
cdr3_nt: TGTGCCAGCAGTGACGGACAGGGGGCAGATACGCAGTATTTT; cdr3_aa: CASSDGQGADTQYF; v_call: TRBV6-4; j_call: TRBJ2-3; clone_size: .; d_call: TRBD1
cdr3_nt: TGTGCCTGGAGCCCCAAAGGAGGGACAGTGGGGTCCTTTCTCACCTTC; cdr3_aa: CAWSPKGGTVGSFLTF; v_call: TRBV30; j_call: TRBJ1-2; clone_size: .; d_call: TRBD1
cdr3_nt: TGTGCCAGCTCACGACAGGAAAACTATGGCTACACCTTC; cdr3_aa: CASSRQENYGYTF; v_call: TRBV18; j_call: TRBJ1-2; clone_size: .; d_call: .
cdr3_nt: TGTGCCAGCAGCCAATTGCGGACTGGAAACACCATATATTTT; cdr3_aa: CASSQLRTGNTIYF; v_call: TRBV3-1/TRBV3-2; j_call: TRBJ1-3; clone_size: .; d_call: .
cdr3_nt: TGTGCCAGCAGTAGGGCAGGGCAAGGGAACGAGCAGTACTTC; cdr3_aa: CASSRAGQGNEQYF; v_call: TRBV7-6; j_call: TRBJ2-7; clone_size: .; d_call: .
cdr3_nt: TGTGCCATCAGTGTGGGCCGTATATCCTCTGGAAACACCATATATTTT; cdr3_aa: CAISVGRISSGNTIYF; v_call: TRBV10-3; j_call: TRBJ1-3; clone_size: .; d_call: .
cdr3_nt: TGCGCCAGCAGCCCTTCGACAGGGTATGGCAATCAGCCCCAGCATTTT; cdr3_aa: CASSPSTGYGNQPQHF; v_call: TRBV4-3; j_call: TRBJ1-5; clone_size: .; d_call: TRBD1
cdr3_nt: TGTGCCAGCAGTAAAGACAGTAACACTGAAGCTTTCTTT; cdr3_aa: CASSKDSNTEAFF; v_call: TRBV2; j_call: TRBJ1-1; clone_size: .; d_call: .
cdr3_nt: TGCGCCAGCAGCCTTTCAGGGGATGTGAGAGCTAACTATGGCTACACCTTC; cdr3_aa: CASSLSGDVRANYGYTF; v_call: TRBV4-1; j_call: TRBJ1-2; clone_size: once; d_call: .
cdr3_nt: TGTGCCAGCAGCCGACTGGCAGGGGACGGCGAGCAGTACTTC; cdr3_aa: CASSRLAGDGEQYF; v_call: TRBV6-5; j_call: TRBJ2-7; clone_size: .; d_call: .
cdr3_nt: TGCAGCGCCGATCCCGGGACTAGCGGGGGGGCCCATGAGCAGTTCTTC; cdr3_aa: CSADPGTSGGAHEQFF; v_call: TRBV29-1; j_call: TRBJ2-1; clone_size: .; d_call: TRBD2
cdr3_nt: TGCGCCAGCAGCCAAGATAAACTAGCGGGAGGCTATGAGCAGTTCTTC; cdr3_aa: CASSQDKLAGGYEQFF; v_call: TRBV4-1; j_call: TRBJ2-1; clone_size: .; d_call: TRBD2
cdr3_nt: TGCAGTGCTAGTGACGGCGGGAGCTCCTATAATTCACCCCTCCACTTT; cdr3_aa: CSASDGGSSYNSPLHF; v_call: TRBV20-1; j_call: TRBJ1-6; clone_size: .; d_call: .
cdr3_nt: TGTGCCAGCAGTCGAAGCGGGAGGGGTTACAATGAGCAGTTCTTC; cdr3_aa: CASSRSGRGYNEQFF; v_call: TRBV2; j_call: TRBJ2-1; clone_size: once; d_call: TRBD2
cdr3_nt: TGTGCCAGCAGCTTACGAGCGGCTAGCGGGAGGAGTGGTGAGCAGTTCTTC; cdr3_aa: CASSLRAASGRSGEQFF; v_call: TRBV7-8; j_call: TRBJ2-1; clone_size: .; d_call: TRBD2
cdr3_nt: TGTGCCAGCAGCCCCGCTCGGACTGGCGAGACCCAGTACTTC; cdr3_aa: CASSPARTGETQYF; v_call: TRBV7-3; j_call: TRBJ2-5; clone_size: .; d_call: .
cdr3_nt: TGTGCCAGCAGTGAAATGACTTCTCAAGAGACCCAGTACTTC; cdr3_aa: CASSEMTSQETQYF; v_call: TRBV25-1; j_call: TRBJ2-5; clone_size: .; d_call: .
cdr3_nt: TGTGCCAGCAGCGGACTGACTAGTAGGTATGAGCAGTTCTTC; cdr3_aa: CASSGLTSRYEQFF; v_call: TRBV9; j_call: TRBJ2-1; clone_size: .; d_call: .
cdr3_nt: TGTGCCAGCAGCCTCGGGGTGGTTACGCAGTATTTT; cdr3_aa: CASSLGVVTQYF; v_call: TRBV12-3/TRBV12-4; j_call: TRBJ2-3; clone_size: once; d_call: .
cdr3_nt: TGTGCCACCATCGCGGGCGTCACTAGCACAGATACGCAGTATTTT; cdr3_aa: CATIAGVTSTDTQYF; v_call: TRBV19; j_call: TRBJ2-3; clone_size: .; d_call: .
cdr3_nt: TGTGCCAGCAGCTTAGCGCGGGCAGATACGCAGTATTTT; cdr3_aa: CASSLARADTQYF; v_call: TRBV7-2; j_call: TRBJ2-3; clone_size: .; d_call: .
cdr3_nt: TGCGCCAGCAGCTTGGACCTAAACAATGAGCAGTTCTTC; cdr3_aa: CASSLDLNNEQFF; v_call: TRBV5-1; j_call: TRBJ2-1; clone_size: .; d_call: .
cdr3_nt: TGTGCCAGCAGACCTAGCGGGAGGAACAATGAGCAGTTCTTC; cdr3_aa: CASRPSGRNNEQFF; v_call: TRBV6-2/TRBV6-3; j_call: TRBJ2-1; clone_size: once; d_call: TRBD2
cdr3_nt: TGTGCCTGGGACAGGTCGGATTTGAGAGACGAAAAACTGTTTTTT; cdr3_aa: CAWDRSDLRDEKLFF; v_call: TRBV30; j_call: TRBJ1-4; clone_size: .; d_call: .
cdr3_nt: TGCGCCAGCAGCCAAGGTTTGGGACAGGTCACCTACGAGCAGTACTTC; cdr3_aa: CASSQGLGQVTYEQYF; v_call: TRBV4-1; j_call: TRBJ2-7; clone_size: .; d_call: TRBD1
cdr3_nt: TGTGCCAGCAGCCACGGCCGTACTAGCACCACCGGGGAGCTGTTTTTT; cdr3_aa: CASSHGRTSTTGELFF; v_call: TRBV3-1/TRBV3-2; j_call: TRBJ2-2; clone_size: .; d_call: .
cdr3_nt: TGTGCCAGCTCACCACAGGGGGCGAGGGACGGCTACACCTTC; cdr3_aa: CASSPQGARDGYTF; v_call: TRBV18; j_call: TRBJ1-2; clone_size: .; d_call: TRBD1
cdr3_nt: TGCGCCAGCAGCCAAGACCAGTTGATTTCCTACGAGCAGTACTTC; cdr3_aa: CASSQDQLISYEQYF; v_call: TRBV4-1; j_call: TRBJ2-7; clone_size: .; d_call: .
cdr3_nt: TGTGCCTCGGCGGGGGTCAAGGGGGGTGAGCAGTTCTTC; cdr3_aa: CASAGVKGGEQFF; v_call: TRBV10-3; j_call: TRBJ2-1; clone_size: .; d_call: .
cdr3_nt: TGTGCCAGCAGCCGGACATTTATGAACACTGAAGCTTTCTTT; cdr3_aa: CASSRTFMNTEAFF; v_call: TRBV2; j_call: TRBJ1-1; clone_size: .; d_call: .